Below, 19 T cell receptor beta chains from the same sample are listed, as sequenced in a study of CD8 T cells in ankylosing spondylitis (dated by TCRdb to 2016 to 2017). The library was made by 5' RACE. Sequenced using an Illumina HiSeq 2500. TCRdb passed the public sequencing reads through fastp at Q25 and MiXCR, retaining productive beta sequences. Rows merge per CDR3 protein into single entries with the most common DNA and genes. This sample is represented by a few hundred thousand distinct CDR3 sequences; approximately 17% of them were singletons. Approximately 1% of the sample comes from the top ten. Study-wide conclusions, independent of this receptor: A TCR beta motif made up of 7 to 9 highly homologous amino acid variants appeared to be characteristic of blood from ankylosing spondylitis patients.

Their antigens remain unidentified. Material: blood, either unsorted or a sorted T cell fraction (not recorded which). The receptor set was obtained from a male donor with ankylosing spondylitis.

The rearrangement links TRBV25-1 to TRBJ1-1; D is perhaps TRBD1 (5 bases). This CDR3 comprises 13 residues. The V and J ends lost 3 bases and 11 bases respectively, with 16 bases between them. Looked up from germline, CDR1 is MGHDK and CDR2 is SYGVNS. Here the CDR3 DNA reads TGTGCCAGCAGTGAGGTGGGGCGTCCGCGGGCTTTCTTT. Translated: CASSEVGRPRAFF.

Ten or more counts support this clonotype. V is TRBV12-3 or TRBV12-4 and J is TRBJ2-2, with D possibly being TRBD1 (6 bases). This CDR3 spans 21 amino acids. With 6 bases removed from V and 0 bases from J, the gap between germline ends came to 29 bases. CDR3 nucleotide sequence: TGTGCCAGCAGCTTCAACGGCCCTATAGGCCCAGGGGCCGCGAACACCGGGGAGCTGTTTTTT. Translated: CASSFNGPIGPGAANTGELFF.

This clonotype was observed a handful of times. The gene calls are TRBV10-3 and TRBJ2-7; unclear D gene. Germline CDR1 and CDR2: ENHRY and SYGVKD. V was pared by 0 bases and J by 5 bases, with 5 bases between. The CDR3 is made up of 12 amino acids. The DNA of the CDR3 is TGTGCCATCAGTGAGTCTCTTGACGAGCAGTACTTC. It yields the protein CAISESLDEQYF.

This clonotype appeared a few times. V gene TRBV5-1 combines with J gene TRBJ1-1; D uncertain. V was pared by 6 bases and J by 2 bases, with 14 bases between. Germline values: CDR1 SGHRS, CDR2 YFSETQ. The CDR3 runs 14 residues. The CDR3, as DNA: TGCGCCAGCAACCAAGTGGGCAGCAACACTGAAGCTTTCTTT. Its protein product is CASNQVGSNTEAFF.

The chain recombines TRBV11-2 with TRBJ2-7, with D uncertain. V was pared by 5 bases and J by 3 bases, with 14 bases between. The CDR3 consists of 14 residues. CDR1 is SGHAT and CDR2 is FQNNGV in the germline V gene. The CDR3 is CASSPRNADYEQYF. The DNA of the CDR3 is TGTGCCAGCAGCCCCCGTAACGCGGACTACGAGCAGTACTTC.

The V and J genes are TRBV3-1 and TRBJ2-5; TRBD2 matches at 8 bases. The germline V gene has CDR1 LGHDT and CDR2 YNNKEL (reference sequence). Trimming removed 8 bases from V and 3 bases from J; junction bases left unmatched: 5. The CDR3 has 13 amino acids. The CDR3 is CASLLRGEETQYF. As DNA, the CDR3 is TGTGCCAGCCTTTTGCGGGGGGAAGAGACCCAGTACTTC.

This clonotype was detected many times. The chain links TRBV9 to TRBJ2-3, with TRBD1 identical over 7 bases. V shed 0 bases and J 6 bases; nucleotides not matched to a gene: 16. This CDR3 is 18 amino acids long. The V gene's germline CDR1 is SGDLS and CDR2 YYNGEE. Here the CDR3 DNA reads TGTGCCAGCAGCGTAGCCCCTTCCACAGGGGAATCACAGGATACGCAGTATTTT. Encoded protein: CASSVAPSTGESQDTQYF.

In this sample, this clonotype turned up a few times. J is TRBJ2-7 and V is TRBV5-1; 11 bases are a match to TRBD2. Germline V gene lookup returns CDR1 SGHRS and CDR2 YFSETQ. The V and J ends lost 4 bases and 2 bases, in that order; junction bases with no gene match: 11. The CDR3 is 17 residues long. The CDR3 spells CASSRGLAGRGTYEQYF. The CDR3 DNA sequence: TGCGCCAGCAGCCGAGGACTAGCGGGTCGCGGGACCTACGAGCAGTACTTC.

To note about this clonotype: The junction departs from the called germline gene at one end, perhaps through a read error. The chain recombines TRBV7-8 with TRBJ1-6; 8 bases fit TRBD1. This CDR3 is built from 16 residues. CDR1 and CDR2 from the germline V gene are SGHVS and FQNEAQ. CDR3 amino acids: CTSSFNPGQGNSPLHF. The CDR3 DNA reads TGTACCAGCAGCTTTAACCCCGGACAGGGTAATTCACCCCTCCACTTT.

V and J are TRBV9 and TRBJ1-2; 9 positions match TRBD1. Germline CDR1 and CDR2: SGDLS and YYNGEE. The CDR3 sequence is 14 residues long. The J segment lost 8 bases and the V segment lost 3 bases, leaving 8 bases of the junction unmatched. CDR3 bases: TGTGCCAGCAGCGCCCGGGACAGGGCCCGCGGCTACACCTTC. It yields the protein CASSARDRARGYTF.

There are a few counts of this clonotype. This chain links TRBV18 with TRBJ1-5, with a tentative D call TRBD1 (5 bases). The V gene lost 6 bases and the J gene lost 3 bases, with 21 bases spanning the gap. This CDR3 comprises 17 residues. Germline CDR1 is KGHSH and CDR2 is LQKENI. In DNA, the CDR3 is TGTGCCAGCTCGGCCCTAGGGTCGCAGGGAGCCAATCAGCCCCAGCATTTT. Translating it yields CASSALGSQGANQPQHF.

This chain links TRBV6-1 with TRBJ1-3; D is ambiguous. Trimming removed 8 bases at V and 0 bases at J, with 11 bases between. This CDR3 is built from 14 residues. CDR1 is MNHNS and CDR2 is SASEGT in the germline V gene. CDR3 protein: CASVASGSGNTIYF. The CDR3 bases are TGTGCCAGCGTGGCTTCGGGCTCTGGAAACACCATATATTTT.

The chain uses TRBV3-1 and TRBJ2-7; TRBD2 agrees at 9 bases. The CDR3 consists of 17 residues. Germline V gives CDR1 LGHDT, CDR2 YNNKEL (reference sequence). With V trimmed by 1 base and J by 5 bases, 12 bases remained unmatched. As DNA, the CDR3 is TGTGCCAGCAGCCAAGGGCTAGCGGGGCTAGGGGACCACGAGCAGTACTTC. Translated: CASSQGLAGLGDHEQYF.

The chain employs TRBV7-9 and TRBJ2-3; tentative D call: TRBD1 (6 bases). CDR1 and CDR2 from the germline V gene are SEHNR and FQNEAQ (reference sequence). The V end lost 11 bases, the J end lost 0 bases, and 15 bases lay between the germline ends. This CDR3 is built from 14 residues. CDR3 in amino acids: CAGSRDISTDTQYF. The DNA of the CDR3 is TGTGCCGGAAGCCGGGACATTAGCACAGATACGCAGTATTTT. The full variable domain, in which reference TRBV7-9 and TRBJ2-3 provide the parts outside the CDR3, is DTGVSQNPRHKITKRGQNVTFRCDPISEHNRLYWYRQTLGQGPEFLTYFQNEAQLEKSRLLSDRFSAERPKGSFSTLEIQRTEQGDSAMYLCAGSRDISTDTQYFGPGTRLTVL.

This chain uses TRBV7-2 with TRBJ2-5; 8 bases map to TRBD2. The CDR3 covers 17 residues. Trimming took 1 base from V and 2 from J; bases not matched to a gene: 9. Germline CDR1 SGHTA, CDR2 FQGNSA. The CDR3 reads CASSLVGAGGPQETQYF. CDR3 bases: TGTGCCAGCAGCTTAGTCGGCGCGGGGGGACCACAAGAGACCCAGTACTTC.

This clonotype was counted only a few times. V is TRBV9 and J is TRBJ2-1, with 10 bases identical to TRBD1. Germline V lookup: CDR1 SGDLS, CDR2 YYNGEE. The CDR3 spans 17 residues. V lost 2 bases to trimming and J lost 8 bases; unmatched junction nucleotides: 13. In DNA form, the CDR3 reads TGTGCCAGCAGCGTCCCCGAGACAGGGGGCTATCCGGATGAGCAGTTCTTC. This translates into CASSVPETGGYPDEQFF. Filled out from reference TRBV9 and TRBJ2-1, the complete variable domain reads DSGVTQTPKHLITATGQRVTLRCSPRSGDLSVYWYQQSLDQGLQFLIQYYNGEERAKGNILERFSAQQFPDLHSELNLSSLELGDSALYFCASSVPETGGYPDEQFFGPGTRLTVL.

The chain carries TRBV19 and TRBJ2-2, with a tentative D call TRBD1 (6 bases). V was cut by 3 bases and J by 0 bases, with 14 bases left in between. The CDR3 is made up of 17 amino acids. Germline V gives CDR1 LNHDA, CDR2 SQIVND (reference sequence). Here the CDR3 reads CASSMLRDTTNTGELFF. CDR3 in DNA: TGTGCCAGTAGTATGCTCCGGGACACCACGAACACCGGGGAGCTGTTTTTT. The entire variable domain, with the rest obtained from reference TRBV19 and TRBJ2-2, is as follows: DGGITQSPKYLFRKEGQNVTLSCEQNLNHDAMYWYRQDPGQGLRLIYYSQIVNDFQKGDIAEGYSVSREKKESFPLTVTSAQKNPTAFYLCASSMLRDTTNTGELFFGEGSRLTVL.

This clonotype has just one count. A much larger clone is a single base away; this may be a read error. No conserved phenylalanine or tryptophan is present at the end of the CDR3, so a read error is the likely explanation. The rearrangement uses TRBV5-1 and TRBJ2-3; 8 bases map to TRBD1. Germline V gives CDR1 SGHRS, CDR2 YFSETQ. This CDR3 has 15 amino acids. Losses at the gene ends were 4 bases for V and 3 bases for J; bases not matched to a gene: 7. This chain's CDR3 is CASSMGTGRTDTQYY. The CDR3 bases are TGCGCCAGCAGCATGGGGACAGGACGAACAGATACGCAGTATTAT.

The V gene is TRBV5-1, the J gene TRBJ2-7; TRBD1 aligns across 7 bases. The CDR3 consists of 15 residues. V was pared by 5 bases and J by 0 bases, with 8 bases of the junction left unmatched. Germline CDR1 and CDR2: SGHRS and YFSETQ. CDR3 sequence (DNA): TGCGCCAGCAGTCGGGACAGCCTGAGCTCCTACGAGCAGTACTTC. Protein sequence: CASSRDSLSSYEQYF.